Following are 7 T cell receptor beta chains from one sample sequenced in a study of blood T cell repertoires in COVID-19. Profiled with immunoSEQ multiplex PCR; TCRdb holds only in-frame clones, not every one. Here the sample spans about 160,000 clones, roughly four fifths being singletons. Specimen: peripheral blood. These receptors came from a human donor in a cohort sampled during active COVID-19.

The V call is TRBV28, the J call TRBJ1-5; TRBD1 might be the D (5 bases). The germline CDR1 and CDR2 sequences are MDHEN and SYDVKM. There are 14 residues in the CDR3. The germline V and J ends were trimmed by 2 bases and 3 bases, with 8 bases remaining between them. CDR3 protein: CASSLAGINQPQHF. The CDR3 nucleotides are TGTGCCAGCAGTTTAGCAGGGATCAATCAGCCCCAGCATTTT.

The chain recombines TRBV4-3 with TRBJ2-3; D gene unclear. CDR1 and CDR2 (germline): LGHNA, YSLEER. This CDR3 region has 14 residues. V was shortened by 2 bases and J by 0 bases, with 6 bases between the two germline ends. The CDR3 spells CASSQQTSTDTQYF. As DNA, the CDR3 is TGCGCCAGCAGCCAACAGACTAGCACAGATACGCAGTATTTT.

This clone was detected only once. CDR3: CAWTPGQGLDEQFF. Written as DNA, the CDR3 is TGTGCCTGGACCCCGGGACAGGGGTTAGATGAGCAGTTCTTC. V and J are TRBV30 and TRBJ2-1, with 10 bases fitting TRBD1. The CDR3 is 14 amino acids. Germline loops: CDR1 GTSNPN, CDR2 SVGIG (reference sequence). V shed 4 bases, J shed 8 bases, and the junction held 8 bases outside the gene matches.

The J gene is TRBJ2-5, the V gene TRBV6-1; 12 nucleotides line up with TRBD1. V dropped 3 bases and J dropped 4; count of bases not matched to a gene: 6. Germline V lookup: CDR1 MNHNS, CDR2 SASEGT. CDR3 size: 16 residues. The DNA for the CDR3 is TGTGCCAGCAGTGAGGGGAGGGACAGGGGGCGAGAGACCCAGTACTTC. This sequence encodes CASSEGRDRGRETQYF.

V and J are TRBV7-3 and TRBJ2-7, with TRBD2 as a possible D gene (6 bases). The better agreement between TRBJ2-1 and the DNA end casts doubt on the J call. The CDR3 has 16 amino acids. Per the germline V gene, CDR1 is SGHTA and CDR2 is FQGTGA. The CDR3 loop is CASSLKTSDVYNEQFF. The CDR3 DNA follows: TGTGCCAGCAGCTTAAAGACTAGTGATGTGTACAATGAGCAGTTCTTC.

The rearrangement uses TRBV5-1 and TRBJ1-6; 7 bases fit TRBD1. Germline V CDR1 and CDR2: SGHRS, YFSETQ. The CDR3 consists of 16 residues. V was pared by 4 bases and J by 5 bases, with 9 bases of the junction left unmatched. This CDR3 reads CASSSRQGENNSPLHF. As DNA, the CDR3 is TGCGCCAGCAGCAGCCGACAGGGAGAGAATAATTCACCCCTCCACTTT.

This chain links TRBV11-2 with TRBJ1-3; tentatively, D is TRBD1 (5 bases). This CDR3 contains 17 residues. Germline CDR1 is SGHAT and CDR2 is FQNNGV. V shed 0 bases and J shed 2 bases, with 14 bases lying between them. CDR3 bases: TGTGCCAGCAGCTTAGATCCCGACAGTCAAGCTGGAAACACCATATATTTT. This translates into CASSLDPDSQAGNTIYF.